Following are 25 T cell receptor beta chains from one sample sequenced in a study of blood T cells in healthy people across ages. Together with a sample-barcoded 5' primer, a J-beta primer mix was included in a second PCR lasting roughly 6 to 12 cycles. MiXCR, run by TCRdb on the 5' RACE reads, gives a single entry per CDR3 protein. The data contain 590,000 or so distinct CDR3 sequences, under 30% of them singletons. The specimen was blood. These receptors were obtained from a woman older than 75 in good health.

This clonotype has only a few counts. V gene TRBV6-2 or TRBV6-3 combines with J gene TRBJ2-1, with D possibly TRBD2 on 6 matching bases. The V gene lost 0 bases and the J gene lost 6 bases, with 18 bases spanning the gap. This CDR3 spans 17 amino acids. Germline CDR1 and CDR2: MNHEY and SVGEGT. This chain's CDR3 is CASSYSPPWGVCNEQFF. The CDR3 DNA is TGTGCCAGCAGTTACTCTCCCCCATGGGGGGTATGCAATGAGCAGTTCTTC.

Regarding this clonotype: Relative to the germline gene, one junction end is altered; a read error may explain this. This sequence joins TRBV5-1 and TRBJ2-5; the match to TRBD2 covers 10 bases. This CDR3 is 15 amino acids long. Germline CDR1 and CDR2: SGHRS and YFSETQ. The CDR3 region is CASSLGASGGETQYF. CDR3 nucleotides: TGTGCCAGCAGTTTAGGTGCTAGCGGGGGCGAAACGCAGTACTTC.

This clonotype has at least ten counts. The chain uses TRBV30 and TRBJ2-7; TRBD1 matches at 12 bases. CDR1 and CDR2 from the germline V gene are GTSNPN and SVGIG (reference sequence). V shed 3 bases and J 5 bases; nucleotides not matched to a gene: 2. The CDR3 is made up of 13 amino acids. The CDR3 reads CAWSRDRGHEQYF. CDR3 in DNA: TGTGCCTGGAGCCGGGACAGGGGGCACGAGCAGTACTTC.

As concerns this clonotype: A read error may be the cause here, since a much bigger clone is one base away. The conserved phenylalanine or tryptophan normally closing the CDR3 is absent here, so this likely arose from a read error. This sequence joins TRBV20-1 and TRBJ1-5, with D tentatively TRBD1 (6 bases). Deletions cut 3 bases from V and 4 bases from J, with 16 bases between. CDR1 and CDR2 (germline): DFQATT, SNEGSKA (reference sequence). The CDR3 runs to 15 residues. The CDR3 bases are TGCAGTGCTAGGCACAGGGCATTTTCAAATCAGCCCCAGCATTGT. Protein sequence: CSARHRAFSNQPQHC.

In regard to this clonotype: A much more abundant neighbour one base away suggests this may be a read error. V usage is TRBV20-1 and J usage is TRBJ2-1, with 11 bases matching TRBD2. Germline V lookup: CDR1 DFQATT, CDR2 SNEGSKA (reference sequence). The CDR3 runs 15 residues. Here the CDR3 DNA reads TGCAGTGCCAGAGTCTCTAGCGGGGGGAACAATGAGCAGTTCTTC. Its protein is CSARVSSGGNNEQFF.

On this clonotype itself: With a much larger clone just one base away, this may be a read error. The rearrangement joins TRBV7-2 to TRBJ1-5; 7 nucleotides line up with TRBD1. V lost 3 bases to trimming and J lost 2 bases; unmatched junction nucleotides: 4. Germline V gene data show CDR1 as SGHTA and CDR2 as FQGNSA. The CDR3 has 15 amino acids. CDR3 residues: CASSLLQGGNQPQHF. For the CDR3, the DNA is TGTGCCAGCAGCTTGTTGCAGGGGGGCAATCAGCCCCAGCATTTT.

This clonotype was found many times. This chain connects TRBV6-1 to TRBJ2-1, with TRBD2 identical over 10 bases. This CDR3 is 16 amino acids long. Germline values: CDR1 MNHNS, CDR2 SASEGT. J lost 6 bases, V lost 3 bases, and 8 bases had no gene match. CDR3: CASSERSGGYSNEQFF. For the CDR3, the DNA is TGTGCCAGCAGTGAGCGTAGCGGGGGGTACTCCAATGAGCAGTTCTTC.

In this sample, this clonotype turned up many times. J is TRBJ2-5 and V is TRBV20-1; 12 bases align to TRBD1. Trimming cost V 6 bases and J 5 bases; bases outside gene matches: 7. This CDR3 spans 14 amino acids. Germline V lookup: CDR1 DFQATT, CDR2 SNEGSKA (reference sequence). As DNA, the CDR3 is TGCAGTGCGGGACAGGGGGCGCGAATTGAGACCCAGTACTTC. Protein: CSAGQGARIETQYF.

This clonotype was counted once. The chain links TRBV5-5 to TRBJ2-1; 9 bases align to TRBD1. The CDR3 contains 15 residues. V lost 5 bases, J lost 5 bases, and 8 bases stayed unmatched. CDR1 and CDR2 from the germline V gene are SGHKS and YYEKEE (reference sequence). CDR3 sequence (DNA): TGTGCCAGCAGTTCCCCGGGACAGGGAGACAATGAGCAGTTCTTC. Amino acids: CASSSPGQGDNEQFF. Looking up the rest from reference TRBV5-5 and TRBJ2-1 gives the full variable domain: DAGVTQSPTHLIKTRGQQVTLRCSPISGHKSVSWYQQVLGQGPQFIFQYYEKEERGRGNFPDRFSARQFPNYSSELNVNALLLGDSALYLCASSSPGQGDNEQFFGPGTRLTVL.

This clonotype was observed a handful of times. CDR3 in DNA: TGTGCCAGCAGGGACTCCGGGGTTTCTCAGCCCCAGCATTTT. Its protein product is CASRDSGVSQPQHF. This chain connects TRBV28 to TRBJ1-5, with no clear D. Between the trimmed V and J ends, which lost 6 bases and 6 bases, there was a span of 15 bases. CDR3 length: 14 residues. CDR1 is MDHEN and CDR2 is SYDVKM in the germline V gene.

This clonotype appeared many times. This chain joins TRBV9 and TRBJ2-2; D may be TRBD1 (5 bases). Germline loops: CDR1 SGDLS, CDR2 YYNGEE. The V gene lost 0 bases and the J gene lost 4 bases, with 13 bases spanning the gap. The CDR3 is made up of 16 amino acids. The CDR3 loop is CASSVEPGFGTGELFF. In DNA form, the CDR3 reads TGTGCCAGCAGCGTAGAACCAGGGTTTGGCACCGGGGAGCTGTTTTTT. Using reference TRBV9 and TRBJ2-2 for the parts outside the CDR3, the full variable domain is DSGVTQTPKHLITATGQRVTLRCSPRSGDLSVYWYQQSLDQGLQFLIQYYNGEERAKGNILERFSAQQFPDLHSELNLSSLELGDSALYFCASSVEPGFGTGELFFGEGSRLTVL.

This clonotype has only one observation. The chain recombines TRBV20-1 with TRBJ2-7; 7 bases map to TRBD2. V shed 6 bases and J 6 bases; nucleotides not matched to a gene: 14. CDR3 length: 14 residues. Per the germline V gene, CDR1 is DFQATT and CDR2 is SNEGSKA (reference sequence). The CDR3, as DNA: TGCAGTGCCCCATGGGCGGGGGTGACAATCGAGCAGTACTTC. Translated, it gives CSAPWAGVTIEQYF.

This clonotype was picked up a small number of times. DNA of the CDR3: TGTGCCTGGAGTAATACTAGCGGGGGTTACGAGCAGTACTTC. It codes for CAWSNTSGGYEQYF. V is TRBV30 and J is TRBJ2-7; 11 nucleotides agree with TRBD2. In germline, CDR1 is GTSNPN, CDR2 SVGIG (reference sequence). V shed 2 bases and J 4 bases; nucleotides not matched to a gene: 4. This CDR3 is 14 amino acids long. Filled out from reference TRBV30 and TRBJ2-7, the complete variable domain reads SQTIHQWPATLVQPVGSPLSLECTVEGTSNPNLYWYRQAAGRGLQLLFYSVGIGQISSEVPQNLSASRPQDRQFILSSKKLLLSDSGFYLCAWSNTSGGYEQYFGPGTRLTVT.

This clonotype occurred many times. The chain employs TRBV27 and TRBJ2-7; D is tentatively TRBD1 or TRBD2 (5 bases each). Trimming stripped 5 bases from V and 3 bases from J, with 11 bases between. Germline lookup yields CDR1 MNHEY and CDR2 SMNVEV (reference sequence). This CDR3 spans 13 amino acids. The CDR3 DNA follows: TGTGCCAGCAGTAAGAGGGACGGCTACGAGCAGTACTTC. It translates to CASSKRDGYEQYF.

The chain is built from TRBV20-1 and TRBJ2-1; D is undetermined. V was shortened by 0 bases and J by 2 bases, with 11 bases between the two germline ends. Germline V gene lookup returns CDR1 DFQATT and CDR2 SNEGSKA (reference sequence). The length of the CDR3 is 15 residues. The CDR3 protein is CSARDRRGPYNEQFF. CDR3 sequence (DNA): TGCAGTGCTAGAGATCGGCGAGGCCCCTACAATGAGCAGTTCTTC.

The genes are TRBV7-2 and TRBJ1-2; TRBD1 agrees at 8 bases. Germline V lookup: CDR1 SGHTA, CDR2 FQGNSA. The junction had 2 bases not matched to a gene; V was cut back by 1 base and J by 7 bases. The CDR3 is 13 residues long. CDR3 sequence reads: CASSLEQGAGYTF. Written as DNA, the CDR3 is TGTGCCAGCAGCTTAGAGCAGGGGGCTGGCTACACCTTC.

V gene TRBV5-1 combines with J gene TRBJ2-3; D is possibly TRBD1 or TRBD2 (5 bases each). Looked up from germline, CDR1 is SGHRS and CDR2 is YFSETQ. Between the trimmed V and J ends, which lost 2 bases and 2 bases, there was a span of 12 bases. The CDR3 is 15 residues long. The CDR3 DNA reads TGCGCCAGCAGCTTTATCGGGGCGGACACAGATACGCAGTATTTT. Translation: CASSFIGADTDTQYF.

J is TRBJ2-6 and V is TRBV15; D remains unclear. With 6 bases removed from V and 1 base from J, the gap between germline ends came to 4 bases. CDR3 length: 13 residues. The germline V gene has CDR1 LNHNV and CDR2 YYDKDF (reference sequence). CDR3 bases: TGTGCCACCAGGTGGTCTGGGGCCAACGTCCTGACTTTC. Protein: CATRWSGANVLTF.

This clonotype was seen many times. The gene calls are TRBV5-1 and TRBJ2-5; TRBD2 might be the D (6 bases). This CDR3 spans 15 amino acids. Trimming shortened V by 4 bases and J by 10 bases, and 23 bases separated the two germline ends. CDR1 is SGHRS and CDR2 is YFSETQ in the germline V gene. The CDR3 reads CASSLQGGQFGFQYF. As DNA, the CDR3 is TGCGCCAGCAGCCTCCAGGGAGGTCAATTCGGTTTCCAGTACTTC.

This clonotype was recorded at least ten times. CDR3 in DNA: TGTGCCAGCAGCCAGGATCGGCTAGCGGGGGCGTCCCAGTACTTC. This codes for CASSQDRLAGASQYF. The chain recombines TRBV7-2 with TRBJ2-5, with TRBD2 matching over 10 bases. The CDR3 sequence is 15 residues long. The germline gives CDR1 SGHTA, CDR2 FQGNSA. Trimming removed 5 bases from V and 9 bases from J; junction bases left unmatched: 12.

J is TRBJ2-2 and V is TRBV7-9; a possible D gene is TRBD1 (5 bases). This CDR3 comprises 15 residues. From germline, CDR1 is SEHNR and CDR2 FQNEAQ (reference sequence). The V end was cut by 1 base, the J end by 5 bases, with 11 bases between. In DNA, the CDR3 is TGTGCCAGCAGCTTAGAGCCAGGGTGGACCGGGGAGCTGTTTTTT. This codes for CASSLEPGWTGELFF.

Turning to this clonotype: A much larger clone sits a single nucleotide away, making a read error possible. The chain combines TRBV5-1 with TRBJ2-3; no firm D call. The CDR3 has 15 residues. Deletions cut 3 bases from V and 0 bases from J, with 11 bases between. Germline lookup yields CDR1 SGHRS and CDR2 YFSETQ. The CDR3: CASSCGALSTDTQYF. CDR3 coding DNA: TGCGCCAGCAGCTGCGGAGCATTAAGCACAGATACGCAGTATTTT.

This sequence joins TRBV7-2 and TRBJ2-7; 7 nucleotides match TRBD1. Germline V gene lookup returns CDR1 SGHTA and CDR2 FQGNSA. Trimming cost V 5 bases and J 0 bases; bases outside gene matches: 7. The CDR3 runs 15 residues. Written as DNA, the CDR3 is TGTGCCAGCAGCCCAGGACAGGCCAGCTCCTACGAGCAGTACTTC. Translating it yields CASSPGQASSYEQYF.

Details on this clonotype: A junction end diverges from the germline sequence, so it may reflect a read error. CDR3 nucleotide sequence: TGCAGTGCTGGAGAGCTCAGGGGGCGCACGTCCCTTTTGAACACTGAAGCTTTCTTT. Encoded protein: CSAGELRGRTSLLNTEAFF. The rearrangement uses TRBV20-1 and TRBJ1-1; TRBD1 agrees at 8 bases. The CDR3 consists of 19 residues. The V gene's germline CDR1 is DFQATT and CDR2 SNEGSKA (reference sequence).

V is TRBV5-1 and J is TRBJ2-3; D is ambiguous. The CDR3 covers 13 residues. Germline V gene data show CDR1 as SGHRS and CDR2 as YFSETQ. V was cut by 6 bases and J by 2 bases, with 10 bases left in between. The CDR3 DNA sequence: TGCGCCAGCAAGGCATACTCCACAGATACGCAGTATTTT. Translation gives CASKAYSTDTQYF. The whole variable domain, remainder taken from reference TRBV5-1 and TRBJ2-3, is KAGVTQTPRYLIKTRGQQVTLSCSPISGHRSVSWYQQTPGQGLQFLFEYFSETQRNKGNFPGRFSGRQFSNSRSEMNVSTLELGDSALYLCASKAYSTDTQYFGPGTRLTVL.